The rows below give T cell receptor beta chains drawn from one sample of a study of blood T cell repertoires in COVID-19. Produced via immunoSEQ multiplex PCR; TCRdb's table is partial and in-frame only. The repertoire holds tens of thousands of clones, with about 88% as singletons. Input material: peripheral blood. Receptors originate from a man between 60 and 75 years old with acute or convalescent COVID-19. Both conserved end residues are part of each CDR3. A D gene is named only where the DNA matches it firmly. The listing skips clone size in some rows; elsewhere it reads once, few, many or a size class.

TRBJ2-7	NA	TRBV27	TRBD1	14	CASSQYTGEHEQYF	TGTGCCAGCAGCCAATATACAGGGGAACACGAGCAGTACTTC
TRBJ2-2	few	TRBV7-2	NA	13	CASNEGGFGELFF	TGTGCCAGCAACGAAGGGGGTTTCGGGGAGCTGTTTTTT
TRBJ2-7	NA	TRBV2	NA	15	CASSEILPDEYEQYF	TGTGCCAGCAGTGAAATACTTCCCGATGAGTACGAGCAGTACTTC
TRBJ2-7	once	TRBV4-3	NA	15	CASSQDRTATYEQYF	TGCGCCAGCAGCCAAGACAGGACTGCGACCTACGAGCAGTACTTC
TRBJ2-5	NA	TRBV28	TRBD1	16	CASSFPRDRVQETQYF	TGTGCCAGCAGTTTCCCTCGGGACAGGGTTCAAGAGACCCAGTACTTC
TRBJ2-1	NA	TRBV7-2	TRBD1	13	CASSSRQGNEQFF	TGTGCCAGCAGCTCCCGACAGGGCAATGAGCAGTTCTTC
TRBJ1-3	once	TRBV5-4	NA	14	CASSSTGPRDTIYF	TGTGCCAGCAGCTCGACTGGGCCGAGGGACACCATATATTTT
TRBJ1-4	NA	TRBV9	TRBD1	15	CASSAWTGPNEKLFF	TGTGCCAGCAGCGCCTGGACAGGACCCAATGAAAAACTGTTTTTT
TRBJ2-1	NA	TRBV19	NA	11	CATAGAYEQFF	TGTGCCACCGCGGGGGCTTATGAGCAGTTCTTC
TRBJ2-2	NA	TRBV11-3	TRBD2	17	CASSLTSGRMDTGELFF	TGTGCCAGCAGCTTGACTAGCGGGAGGATGGACACCGGGGAGCTGTTTTTT
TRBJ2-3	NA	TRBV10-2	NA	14	CASSESSSMGTQYF	TGCGCCAGCAGTGAGTCGAGTAGCATGGGTACGCAGTATTTT
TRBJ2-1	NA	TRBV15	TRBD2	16	CATSRDSGLAIWVQFF	TGTGCCACCAGCAGAGATTCGGGACTAGCTATTTGGGTGCAGTTCTTC
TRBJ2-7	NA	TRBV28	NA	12	CASSSSTLEQYF	TGTGCCAGCAGTTCCAGTACCCTTGAGCAGTACTTC
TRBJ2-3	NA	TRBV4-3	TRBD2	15	CASSLSGGRTDTQYF	TGCGCCAGCAGCCTCAGCGGGGGGCGCACAGATACGCAGTATTTT
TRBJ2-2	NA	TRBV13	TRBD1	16	CASSSGQGSATGELFF	TGTGCCAGCAGCTCCGGACAGGGTTCGGCCACCGGGGAGCTGTTTTTT
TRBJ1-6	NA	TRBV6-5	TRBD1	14	CASSAGTGASPLHF	TGTGCCAGCAGCGCCGGGACAGGGGCTTCACCCCTCCACTTT
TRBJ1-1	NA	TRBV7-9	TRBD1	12	CASSQGQGEAFF	TGTGCCAGCAGCCAGGGACAGGGGGAAGCTTTCTTT
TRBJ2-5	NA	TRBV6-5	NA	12	CASSVNQETQYF	TGTGCCAGCAGCGTTAACCAAGAGACCCAGTACTTC